This TCR beta chain was recorded in a study of blood T cell repertoires in COVID-19 (dated by TCRdb to 2020 to 2022). About the full investigation: Samples covering the acute and convalescent phases of COVID-19 were provided by collaborators in the United States, Italy and Spain. The material from the prospective study consisted of cDNA or gDNA derived from T cells, B-cell-depleted T cells, or PBMCs. Deeply sampled blood TCRbeta repertoires from subjects exposed to, actively infected with, or recovered from COVID-19 were included in the dataset. Samples were obtained from the ongoing ImmuneRACE study (first 160 participants) and from 1,200 or so subjects provided by 6 global collaborators. The repertoires were made available in a free public database intended to serve as a resource for research on the immune response to SARS-CoV-2. The sample metadata nearly always contained a de-identified subject ID, COVID-19 status, age in years and sex. HLA class I and class II types, where available, came from metadata supplied by the sample provider rather than from assay-based typing.

Beyond this particular receptor, the publication reports: The amount of clinical and demographic metadata varied by source and participant and was provided uncurated.

The germline V gene encodes CDR1 MDHEN and CDR2 SYDVKM. A distance of 15 bases separates the germline ends of V and J, which lose 6 bases and 0 bases respectively. Inclusive of the bounding cysteine and phenylalanine, the CDR3 is 16 residues long. The read is trimmed to its CDR3 DNA, 48 bases read in frame from base 1. TCRbeta CDR3 regions were amplified from genomic DNA by means of the immunoSEQ Assay, a bias-controlled multiplex PCR. Processing in the source paper ran as follows. The number of nucleated cells in each sample was estimated by amplification of reference gene primers within the assay. Sequence reads were collapsed and filtered to measure the absolute abundance of every unique TCRbeta CDR3 rearrangement. For each sample, productive Simpson clonality was calculated as the square root of Simpson's diversity index over productive rearrangements. Drawn from immuneACCESS, this table holds only the in-frame rearrangements with V and J called that TCRdb kept. Clones are partly lost; checked studies trace under half to an unresolved V gene and leave the rest unexplained. Clone size and the V and J calls come from that table; the DNA yielded D and trimming. The sample table lists around 190,000 clones, about 82% of them with a count of one. The leading ten clones occupy around 5.7% of the sample.

Enrolling through a virtual design, the prospective study's participants ranged in age from about 18 to 89 years and lived across roughly 23 United States geographic areas. To assign participants to cohorts, the prospective study relied on clinical history that participants themselves reported in a screening survey and a study questionnaire. Each participant in the prospective study had whole blood, serum and a nasopharyngeal or oropharyngeal swab collected by mobile phlebotomists. Prospective study participants could optionally give additional blood draws and questionnaires over an approximately two-month period. Before DNA extraction, prospective study blood samples were shipped either frozen or at room temperature. Turning to this clone: Its antigen has not been determined. One base away there is no much larger clone; base qualities are not given.

This chain is built from TRBV28 and TRBJ1-3; the D gene is perhaps TRBD1, on 6 matching bases. The sequencing sample was made of PBMCs or T cells enriched from blood (not recorded which). The sequence came from a man aged 40-55 years with acute COVID-19. The CDR3 loop reads CASRSRGTTSGNTIYF. The DNA sequence is as follows: TGTGCCAGCAGGTCGAGGGGGACAACCTCTGGAAACACCATATATTTT.